The 3 T cell receptor beta chains below come from one sample, sequenced in a study of blood T cell repertoires in COVID-19. Only in-frame clones appear in the TCRdb table, and some are missing; sequencing was by immunoSEQ multiplex PCR. The table shows some 48,000 clones, with approximately 90% occurring only once. Sequencing was carried out using peripheral blood. Every receptor here comes from a woman aged 80 or over with acute or convalescent COVID-19.

This clone occurred once. This CDR3 reads CASSLYGEHDEAFF. For the CDR3, the DNA is TGTGCCAGCAGCCTCTATGGAGAACATGATGAAGCTTTCTTT. This chain connects TRBV3-1 (or the pseudogene TRBV3-2) to TRBJ1-1; D ambiguous. Germline V gene lookup returns CDR1 LGHDT and CDR2 YNNKEL (reference sequence). CDR3 length equals 14 residues. The V end was cut by 4 bases, the J end by 7 bases, with 16 bases between.

The genes are TRBV15 and TRBJ1-5; D possibly corresponds to TRBD1 (5 bases). V lost 8 bases, J lost 3 bases, and 14 bases lay in between. The CDR3 covers 14 residues. Looked up from germline, CDR1 is LNHNV and CDR2 is YYDKDF (reference sequence). CDR3 residues: CATSQGGDNQPQHF. DNA for the CDR3: TGTGCCACCTCGCAGGGAGGGGACAATCAGCCCCAGCATTTT. Variable domain in full (rest from reference TRBV15 and TRBJ1-5): DAMVIQNPRYQVTQFGKPVTLSCSQTLNHNVMYWYQQKSSQAPKLLFHYYDKDFNNEADTPDNFQSRRPNTSFCFLDIRSPGLGDTAMYLCATSQGGDNQPQHFGDGTRLSIL.

The chain uses TRBV7-2 and TRBJ2-7; a weak D match, TRBD2 (5 bases). The CDR3 totals 16 residues. The V end was cut by 5 bases, the J end by 0 bases, with 17 bases between. The germline CDR1 and CDR2 sequences are SGHTA and FQGNSA. CDR3 nucleotide sequence: TGTGCCAGCAGCCCCCGAGGAGGCGCGAGCTCCTACGAGCAGTACGTC. Translating gives CASSPRGGASSYEQYV.